The clone carrying this TCR beta chain showed up many times. Each TCR transcript was tagged with a 10-nucleotide random UMI during 5'RACE. Every sequencing run drew on 15-18 subjects and yielded over 200 million TCR-beta sequences. One entry per CDR3 protein, called by TCRdb with MiXCR from the 5' RACE reads. This sample yields roughly 59,000 distinct CDR3 sequences, of which approximately 5.1% are seen a single time; about 6% belongs to the top ten. This sample is drawn from a study of neurological immune-mediated disorders. V lost 1 base and J lost 1, with 9 bases in between. CDR3 length: 15 amino acids. Germline CDR1 is SGDLS and CDR2 is YYNGEE.

The chain joins TRBV9 to TRBJ1-3, with D perhaps TRBD1 (6 bases). The sequencing sample was made of PBMCs. The clonotype was recovered from a human donor with multiple sclerosis. The donor label of this sample is uncertain. Here the CDR3 DNA reads TGTGCCAGCAGCGTAACGGACAGATCTGGAAACACCATATATTTT. Protein: CASSVTDRSGNTIYF.